The rows below give T cell receptor beta chains drawn from one sample of a study of tumor-infiltrating lymphocytes in primary liver carcinoma. One entry per CDR3 protein, called by TCRdb with MiXCR from the multiplex PCR reads. Seen here are 90,000 to 140,000 distinct CDR3 sequences, roughly four fifths observed once, and the top ten hold about a fifth. Sample: liver tumor tissue from sampling region 3. The receptors derive from a man aged 40-55 years with primary liver carcinoma and hepatitis B virus infection. Each CDR3 is given with its conserved first and last residue. Fields, in order: J gene, V gene, CDR3 protein.

J gene: TRBJ2-1; V gene: TRBV6-4; CDR3 protein: CASHLASSYNEHFF
J gene: TRBJ2-2; V gene: TRBV29-1; CDR3 protein: CSVYGTAGRGKLFF
J gene: TRBJ2-7; V gene: TRBV6-2/TRBV6-3; CDR3 protein: CAGSAGYWQYF
J gene: TRBJ2-7; V gene: TRBV7-8; CDR3 protein: CASSSYDRGPHEQYF
J gene: TRBJ2-2; V gene: TRBV4-3; CDR3 protein: CASSQERDIGELFF
J gene: TRBJ2-7; V gene: TRBV5-1; CDR3 protein: CASSLVSAASYEHYF
J gene: TRBJ1-5; V gene: TRBV4-1; CDR3 protein: CASSQGTGGNQHQHF
J gene: TRBJ1-2; V gene: TRBV7-9; CDR3 protein: CGSRWDRGLHGCTF
J gene: TRBJ2-7; V gene: TRBV29-1; CDR3 protein: CIVVLPTYEQYF
J gene: TRBJ2-1; V gene: TRBV6-2/TRBV6-3; CDR3 protein: CTSGRRLLAANEQFF
J gene: TRBJ2-3; V gene: TRBV11-3; CDR3 protein: CASSGSPTGGVDRQYF
J gene: TRBJ2-6; V gene: TRBV4-1; CDR3 protein: CASSQPGQGVGGAIVPTF
J gene: TRBJ2-7; V gene: TRBV4-1; CDR3 protein: CASSQTPGTTYEQYF
J gene: TRBJ2-6; V gene: TRBV29-1; CDR3 protein: CSVGVTNGSLSWANVLTF
J gene: TRBJ2-1; V gene: TRBV7-2; CDR3 protein: CASSLALGGSSYNERFF
J gene: TRBJ2-2; V gene: TRBV7-3; CDR3 protein: CASSLAGNTGELFF
J gene: TRBJ1-1; V gene: TRBV4-1; CDR3 protein: CAGGHPDRLSTEAFF
J gene: TRBJ2-3; V gene: TRBV24-1; CDR3 protein: CATRDGRTGNLDTQYF
J gene: TRBJ2-6; V gene: TRBV11-2; CDR3 protein: CASSIGRDRGISLSGANVLTF
J gene: TRBJ2-5; V gene: TRBV11-2; CDR3 protein: CASSAGLGEAQYF
J gene: TRBJ1-3; V gene: TRBV6-6; CDR3 protein: CASSYSENSGNTIYF
J gene: TRBJ1-1; V gene: TRBV29-1; CDR3 protein: CSVGKIQNTEAFF
J gene: TRBJ1-1; V gene: TRBV6-6; CDR3 protein: CTSRTRGTTEAFF
J gene: TRBJ2-3; V gene: TRBV29-1; CDR3 protein: CSVEYAGSTDTQYF
J gene: TRBJ1-5; V gene: TRBV5-1; CDR3 protein: CPSSLGGTSNQPQHF
J gene: TRBJ1-5; V gene: TRBV29-1; CDR3 protein: CSVVSSVNQSQHF
J gene: TRBJ2-7; V gene: TRBV12-3/TRBV12-4; CDR3 protein: CATPYTRSNEQYF
J gene: TRBJ1-1; V gene: TRBV12-3/TRBV12-4; CDR3 protein: CVSSSAERNTEAFF
J gene: TRBJ1-1; V gene: TRBV10-3; CDR3 protein: CAINDPSTEVFF
J gene: TRBJ2-7; V gene: TRBV20-1; CDR3 protein: CSARDGLALDEQYF
J gene: TRBJ2-5; V gene: TRBV6-2/TRBV6-3; CDR3 protein: CASSLSTVGDQKEAQYF
J gene: TRBJ2-2; V gene: TRBV5-4; CDR3 protein: CASSFDESTWELFF
J gene: TRBJ1-5; V gene: TRBV6-2/TRBV6-3; CDR3 protein: CASIPSNRAQPQHF
J gene: TRBJ1-5; V gene: TRBV12-3/TRBV12-4; CDR3 protein: CASTPGEYGDNQPRHF
J gene: TRBJ1-4; V gene: TRBV4-1; CDR3 protein: CASSQDTRLNEKLFF
J gene: NA; V gene: TRBV6-1; CDR3 protein: CASSEAPTSGTSYNEQYF
J gene: TRBJ2-1; V gene: TRBV29-1; CDR3 protein: CSDLPGQGSSYNEQFF
J gene: TRBJ2-4; V gene: TRBV6-2/TRBV6-3; CDR3 protein: CASSRRGGENFQYF
J gene: TRBJ1-4; V gene: TRBV11-2; CDR3 protein: CASSKTPGGTSEKLFF
J gene: TRBJ2-1; V gene: TRBV28; CDR3 protein: CASSTSGGPRNEQFF
J gene: TRBJ2-1; V gene: TRBV12-3/TRBV12-4; CDR3 protein: CASRGSGQPYNEQLF
J gene: TRBJ2-1; V gene: TRBV29-1; CDR3 protein: CSPRLGSNEQFF
J gene: TRBJ1-3; V gene: TRBV28; CDR3 protein: CASTHRGLPSGNTIYF
J gene: TRBJ2-7; V gene: TRBV9; CDR3 protein: CTSSVGDRSTYEQYF
J gene: TRBJ1-4; V gene: TRBV10-3; CDR3 protein: CAISEGSGAEKLFF
J gene: TRBJ2-1; V gene: TRBV14; CDR3 protein: CASNTVAGWVNNEQFF
J gene: NA; V gene: TRBV4-1; CDR3 protein: CASSQDRTSESTDTQHF
J gene: TRBJ2-2; V gene: TRBV6-1; CDR3 protein: CSSSKTLQVNTGEPFF